This TCR beta chain was documented in a study of T cell repertoires in cytomegalovirus infection. Whole-study context: The study used recently identified HLA-C-restricted and well-studied HLA-B-restricted CMV epitopes. Shared public TCR beta signatures pointed to both CMV infection and a matching HLA type.

In this sample, this clonotype turned up many times. Antigen specificity is unknown. The CDR3 runs 13 residues. V was shortened by 1 base and J by 7 bases, with 8 bases between the two germline ends. CDR1 is SGHTA and CDR2 is FQGNSA in the germline V gene. TCRdb ran MiXCR on the reads and lists one entry per CDR3 protein. The sample consists of more than 250,000 distinct CDR3 sequences, roughly 25% of them appearing once. The sample consisted of cultured PBMCs, taken from culture after CMV antigen stimulation. The receptor was isolated from a human donor in good health (CMV status not recorded). Some clones in this sample may be carry-over from other donors' samples. This rearrangement joins TRBV7-2 to TRBJ2-4; D tentatively fits TRBD1 or TRBD2 (5 bases each). CDR3 protein: CASSLVGVNIQYF. As DNA, the CDR3 is TGTGCCAGCAGCTTAGTGGGGGTGAACATTCAGTACTTC.